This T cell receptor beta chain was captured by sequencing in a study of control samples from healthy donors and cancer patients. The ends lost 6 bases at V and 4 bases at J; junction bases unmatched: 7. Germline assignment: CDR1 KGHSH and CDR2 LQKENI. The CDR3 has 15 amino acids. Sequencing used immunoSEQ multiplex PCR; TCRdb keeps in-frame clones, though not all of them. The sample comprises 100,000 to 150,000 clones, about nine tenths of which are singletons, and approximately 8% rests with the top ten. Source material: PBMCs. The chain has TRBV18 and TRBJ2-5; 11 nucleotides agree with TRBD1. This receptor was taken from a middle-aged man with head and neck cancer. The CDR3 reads CASSTRTGGLETQYF. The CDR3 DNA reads TGTGCCAGCTCTACCAGGACAGGGGGCCTAGAGACCCAGTACTTC.